The 11 T cell receptor beta chains presented below share a single source sample, sequenced in a study of blood T cell repertoires in COVID-19. This table comes from immunoSEQ multiplex PCR, and its TCRdb copy is limited to in-frame clones, with some not included. Among 100,000 to 150,000 clones listed, around 74% were seen once. The sequencing sample was made of peripheral blood. These TCRs come from a man aged 80 or over with COVID-19, enrolled during active disease.

This clone was observed a few times. V is TRBV4-1 and J is TRBJ2-7; D uncertain. Germline V gene lookup returns CDR1 MGHRA and CDR2 YSYEKL. This CDR3 contains 14 residues. Trimming took 0 bases from V and 6 from J, leaving 12 bases between them. This CDR3 reads CASSQESPRGEQYF. CDR3 DNA sequence: TGCGCCAGCAGCCAAGAGTCCCCCCGCGGCGAGCAGTACTTC.

This clone was observed a handful of times. The chain joins TRBV7-8 to TRBJ1-3; D is uncertain. Per the germline V gene, CDR1 is SGHVS and CDR2 is FQNEAQ. The V and J ends lost 5 bases and 0 bases respectively, with 8 bases between them. The CDR3 runs 14 residues. CDR3: CASSPGSSGNTIYF. DNA of the CDR3: TGTGCCAGCAGCCCCGGGTCCTCTGGAAACACCATATATTTT.

J is TRBJ2-2 and V is TRBV27, with D perhaps TRBD2 (7 bases). Germline values: CDR1 MNHEY, CDR2 SMNVEV (reference sequence). V lost 5 bases and J lost 7, with 17 bases in between. CDR3 length: 15 residues. The CDR3 bases are TGTGCCAGCAGTGCAACCACGGGGGGCGACGGGGAGCTGTTTTTT. It yields the protein CASSATTGGDGELFF.

The chain joins TRBV7-9 to TRBJ1-2; 9 bases are a match to TRBD1. Looked up from germline, CDR1 is SEHNR and CDR2 is FQNEAQ (reference sequence). CDR3 length: 15 residues. Trimming took 2 bases from V and 8 from J; bases not matched to a gene: 9. The CDR3 sequence: CASSLHGTGRGGYTF. The CDR3 nucleotides read TGTGCCAGCAGCTTACACGGGACAGGGCGAGGAGGCTACACCTTC.

The V gene is TRBV12-3 or TRBV12-4, the J gene TRBJ2-1; D may be TRBD2 (5 bases). This CDR3 region has 12 residues. Trimming removed 6 bases at V and 7 bases at J, with 10 bases between. This CDR3 is CASRQTRNEQFF. The CDR3 nucleotides are TGTGCCAGCAGGCAAACTAGGAATGAGCAGTTCTTC.

The V gene is TRBV24-1, the J gene TRBJ2-2; D is unresolved. CDR3 length equals 17 residues. The germline V gene encodes CDR1 KGHDR and CDR2 SFDVKD. V was clipped by 0 bases and J by 4 bases, with 14 bases between them. The CDR3 DNA reads as TGTGCCACCAGTGATTTGCAAAACGCAGCGAGCACCGGGGAGCTGTTTTTT. Protein product: CATSDLQNAASTGELFF.

In this sample, this clone turned up a few times. The chain carries TRBV6-5 and TRBJ1-2; TRBD1 agrees at 10 bases. The V gene end was trimmed by 6 bases and the J gene end by 6 bases; junction bases not matched to a gene: 4. There are 13 residues in the CDR3. The germline CDR1 and CDR2 sequences are MNHEY and SVGAGI. Here the CDR3 reads CASRPTGGDGYTF. CDR3 coding DNA: TGTGCCAGCAGGCCGACAGGGGGCGATGGCTACACCTTC.

The V and J genes are TRBV7-6 and TRBJ1-1; a possible D gene is TRBD1 (6 bases). The CDR3 runs 17 residues. CDR1 and CDR2 from the germline V gene are SGHVS and FNYEAQ. The V gene lost 5 bases and the J gene lost 7 bases, with 26 bases spanning the gap. The CDR3 is CASSRVPPGHPEHEAFF. As DNA, the CDR3 is TGTGCCAGCAGCCGGGTCCCTCCGGGACACCCGGAGCATGAAGCTTTCTTT.

This chain joins TRBV19 and TRBJ2-6; 7 nucleotides align to TRBD1. This CDR3 spans 18 amino acids. Germline lookup yields CDR1 LNHDA and CDR2 SQIVND (reference sequence). V dropped 3 bases and J dropped 4; count of bases not matched to a gene: 12. The CDR3 sequence is CASSILMQQGRGANVLTF. As DNA, the CDR3 is TGTGCCAGTAGTATCCTGATGCAACAGGGGCGAGGGGCCAACGTCCTGACTTTC.

The CDR3 region is CASSDGLAEQETQYF. Here the CDR3 DNA reads TGTGCCAGCAGCGACGGACTAGCGGAACAAGAGACCCAGTACTTC. V and J are TRBV5-6 and TRBJ2-5, with 10 positions matching TRBD2. The CDR3 is made up of 15 amino acids. V was clipped by 4 bases and J by 2 bases; unmatched bases: 5. Germline V gene data show CDR1 as SGHDT and CDR2 as YYEEEE.

The chain links TRBV19 to TRBJ1-2; perhaps TRBD1 as D (5 bases). CDR3 length: 12 residues. Germline assignment: CDR1 LNHDA and CDR2 SQIVND (reference sequence). V lost 5 bases and J 5 bases, leaving 9 bases between the germline ends. In nucleotides, the CDR3 is TGTGCCAGTAGTCGGGGGGGATATGGCTACACCTTC. It specifies CASSRGGYGYTF.